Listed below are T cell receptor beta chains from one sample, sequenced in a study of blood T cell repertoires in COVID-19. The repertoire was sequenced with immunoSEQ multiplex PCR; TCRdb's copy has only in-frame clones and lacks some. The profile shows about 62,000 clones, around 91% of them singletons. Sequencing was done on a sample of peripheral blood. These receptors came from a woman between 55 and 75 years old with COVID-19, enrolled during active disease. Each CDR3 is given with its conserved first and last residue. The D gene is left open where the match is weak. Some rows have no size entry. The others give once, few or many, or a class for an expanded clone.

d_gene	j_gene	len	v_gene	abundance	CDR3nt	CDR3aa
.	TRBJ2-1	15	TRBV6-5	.	TGTGCCAGCAGTATGGGGGCCCGGTTGATTAATGAGCAGTTCTTC	CASSMGARLINEQFF
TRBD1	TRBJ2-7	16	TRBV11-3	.	TGTGCCAGCAGCTTAGAATCTGGACAGGGTTCCTACGAGCAGTACTTC	CASSLESGQGSYEQYF
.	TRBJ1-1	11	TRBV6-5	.	TGTGCCAGCAGTTGGAGCGGGGAAGCTTTCTTT	CASSWSGEAFF
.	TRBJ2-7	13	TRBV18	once	TGTGCCAGCTCACGCGGTTACTCCTCCGAGCAGTACTTC	CASSRGYSSEQYF
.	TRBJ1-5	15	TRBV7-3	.	TGTGCCAGCACTCCGGAGGATCACAGCAATCAGCCCCAGCATTTT	CASTPEDHSNQPQHF
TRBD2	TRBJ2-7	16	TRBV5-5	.	TGTGCCAGCAGCCCCACTGGACGGGGAGGGGCCTACGAGCAGTACTTC	CASSPTGRGGAYEQYF
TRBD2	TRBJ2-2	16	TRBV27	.	TGTGCCACCCTATCGCTGGGAGGGAGGAACACCGGGGAGCTGTTTTTT	CATLSLGGRNTGELFF
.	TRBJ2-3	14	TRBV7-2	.	TGTGCCAGCTCCTTCCGGAGGGCCGCAGATACGCAGTATTTT	CASSFRRAADTQYF
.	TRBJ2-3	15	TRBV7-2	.	TGTGCCAGCAGCTCGGGACTTGTGGGAACAGATACGCAGTATTTT	CASSSGLVGTDTQYF
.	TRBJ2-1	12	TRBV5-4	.	TGTGCCAGCAGCTTGGCGTACGGTGAGCAGTTCTTC	CASSLAYGEQFF
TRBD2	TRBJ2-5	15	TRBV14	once	TGTGCCAGCAGCCAAGATAGCGGGTATCAGGAGACCCAGTACTTC	CASSQDSGYQETQYF
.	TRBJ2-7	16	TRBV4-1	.	TGCGCCAGCAGCCAAGTCGCGGACACCCTCTCCTACGAGCAGTACTTC	CASSQVADTLSYEQYF
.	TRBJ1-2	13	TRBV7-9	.	TGTGCCAGCAGCCCCAATAGTCGCGTAGGCTACACCTTC	CASSPNSRVGYTF
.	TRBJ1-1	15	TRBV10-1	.	TGCGCCAGCAGTGGATCTAGACAGCTGAACACTGAAGCTTTCTTT	CASSGSRQLNTEAFF
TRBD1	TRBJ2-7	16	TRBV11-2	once	TGTGCCAGCAGCTACACCGCCGCCAGGGGGCTCTACGAGCAGTACTTC	CASSYTAARGLYEQYF
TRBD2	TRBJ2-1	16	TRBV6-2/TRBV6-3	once	TGTGCCAGCAGTTCACTTCTAGCGGGAGTAAGAAATGAGCAGTTCTTC	CASSSLLAGVRNEQFF
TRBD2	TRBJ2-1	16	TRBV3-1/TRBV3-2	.	TGTGCCAGCAGCCAAGGGACTAGCGGGGGTTACAATGAGCAGTTCTTC	CASSQGTSGGYNEQFF
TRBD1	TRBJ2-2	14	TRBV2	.	TGTGCCAGCAGTGACTACAGGGGCACCGGGGAGCTGTTTTTT	CASSDYRGTGELFF